The 7 T cell receptor beta chains reported below all come from one sample, sequenced in a study of cytomegalovirus exposure and HLA in healthy donors. Amplification used 60 Vbeta primers and 13 Jbeta primers. The data were produced by immunoSEQ multiplex PCR, yet TCRdb's version contains in-frame clones alone and is incomplete. The data contain 90,000 to 120,000 clones, around 80% of them singletons. Sequenced: PBMCs. These receptor sequences come from a man under 40 in good health and CMV-seropositive.

In its sample, this clone was seen once. The rearrangement joins TRBV5-6 to TRBJ2-2, with D possibly being TRBD2 (6 bases). The CDR3 has 14 amino acids. V shed 4 bases and J shed 6 bases, with 13 bases lying between them. Germline CDR1 and CDR2: SGHDT and YYEEEE. CDR3 nucleotides: TGTGCCAGCAGCCCATGGGGGACTGCCGGGGAGCTGTTTTTT. This sequence encodes CASSPWGTAGELFF.

This chain joins TRBV10-1 and TRBJ2-2, with D perhaps matching TRBD2 (6 bases). This CDR3 has 15 residues. Germline loops: CDR1 WNHNN, CDR2 SYGVQD (reference sequence). V was pared by 6 bases and J by 1 base, with 12 bases between. The CDR3 here is CASSRGLGNTGELFF. The CDR3 bases are TGCGCCAGCAGCCGGGGACTGGGGAACACCGGGGAGCTGTTTTTT.

As regards this clone: This same CDR3 is encoded by further DNA sequences in the sample. J is TRBJ1-1 and V is TRBV5-4, with D perhaps TRBD1 (5 bases). The germline gives CDR1 SGHNT, CDR2 YYREEE (reference sequence). The CDR3 spans 15 residues. Trimming cost V 0 bases and J 1 base, with 10 bases left between them. The CDR3 here is CASSLAGGSNTEAFF. The CDR3 nucleotides read TGTGCCAGCAGCTTGGCGGGGGGATCGAACACTGAAGCTTTCTTT.

The chain couples TRBV7-9 to TRBJ2-2; 12 positions match TRBD2. V shed 5 bases, J shed 1 base, and the junction held 11 bases outside the gene matches. Germline V gives CDR1 SEHNR, CDR2 FQNEAQ (reference sequence). This CDR3 has 19 amino acids. CDR3 sequence reads: CASSPETGTSGRNTGELFF. CDR3 coding DNA: TGTGCCAGCAGCCCAGAGACCGGGACTAGCGGGCGGAACACCGGGGAGCTGTTTTTT.

This chain joins TRBV7-9 and TRBJ1-2; 9 nucleotides align to TRBD1. V trimming: 11 bases; J trimming: 12 bases; junction bases outside the gene matches: 13. The CDR3 has 12 residues. Germline V lookup: CDR1 SEHNR, CDR2 FQNEAQ (reference sequence). CDR3 in amino acids: CAGEGTGWSNTF. The CDR3 coding sequence is TGTGCCGGCGAAGGGACAGGGTGGTCGAACACCTTC.

The chain joins TRBV11-2 to TRBJ2-7; possible D gene TRBD2, 6 bases. CDR3 length: 14 residues. Germline V lookup: CDR1 SGHAT, CDR2 FQNNGV. V was trimmed by 8 bases and J by 2 bases, leaving 16 bases between them. CDR3: CASGLQAGPYEQYF. DNA of the CDR3: TGTGCCAGCGGTCTGCAGGCGGGGCCCTACGAGCAGTACTTC.

This chain connects TRBV6-5 to TRBJ1-2, with unresolved D. This CDR3 region has 12 residues. V was shortened by 6 bases and J by 8 bases, with 13 bases between the two germline ends. Germline CDR1 MNHEY, CDR2 SVGAGI. The CDR3 region is CASSRSFSGYTF. CDR3 DNA sequence: TGTGCCAGCAGCCGATCATTTAGCGGCTACACCTTC.